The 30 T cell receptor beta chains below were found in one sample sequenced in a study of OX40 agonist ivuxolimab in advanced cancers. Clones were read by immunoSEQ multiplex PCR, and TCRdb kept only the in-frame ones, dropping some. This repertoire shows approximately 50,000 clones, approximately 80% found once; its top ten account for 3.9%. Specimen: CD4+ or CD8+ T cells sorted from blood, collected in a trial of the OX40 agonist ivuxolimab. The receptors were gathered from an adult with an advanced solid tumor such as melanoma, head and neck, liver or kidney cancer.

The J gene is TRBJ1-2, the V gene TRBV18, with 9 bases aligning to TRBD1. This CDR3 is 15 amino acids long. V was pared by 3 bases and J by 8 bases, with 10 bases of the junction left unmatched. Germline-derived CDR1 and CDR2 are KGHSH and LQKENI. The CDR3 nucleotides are TGTGCCAGCTCACCTTTAACAGGGGGCAAGGACGGCTACACCTTC. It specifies CASSPLTGGKDGYTF.

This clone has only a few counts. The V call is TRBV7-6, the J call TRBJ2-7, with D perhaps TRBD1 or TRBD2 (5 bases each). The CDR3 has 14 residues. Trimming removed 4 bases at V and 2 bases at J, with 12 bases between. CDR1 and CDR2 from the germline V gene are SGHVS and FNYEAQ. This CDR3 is CASSSGPGTYEQYF. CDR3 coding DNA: TGTGCCAGCAGCTCGGGACCTGGAACCTACGAGCAGTACTTC. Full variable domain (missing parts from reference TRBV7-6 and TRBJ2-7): GAGVSQSPRYKVTKRGQDVALRCDPISGHVSLYWYRQALGQGPEFLTYFNYEAQQDKSGLPNDRFSAERPEGSISTLTIQRTEQRDSAMYRCASSSGPGTYEQYFGPGTRLTVT.

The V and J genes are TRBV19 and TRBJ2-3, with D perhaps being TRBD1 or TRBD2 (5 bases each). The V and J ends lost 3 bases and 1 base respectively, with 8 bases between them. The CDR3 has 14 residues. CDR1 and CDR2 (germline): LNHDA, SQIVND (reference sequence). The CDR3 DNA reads TGTGCCAGTAGTATGGGGACGGGCACAGATACGCAGTATTTT. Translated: CASSMGTGTDTQYF.

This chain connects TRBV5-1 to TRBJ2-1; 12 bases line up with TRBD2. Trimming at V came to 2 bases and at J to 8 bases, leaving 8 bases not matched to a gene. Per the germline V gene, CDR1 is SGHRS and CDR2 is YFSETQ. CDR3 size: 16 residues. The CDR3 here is CASSLLAGGPGYEQFF. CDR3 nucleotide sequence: TGCGCCAGCAGCTTACTAGCGGGGGGCCCGGGTTATGAGCAGTTCTTC. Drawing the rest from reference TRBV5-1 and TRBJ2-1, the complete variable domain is KAGVTQTPRYLIKTRGQQVTLSCSPISGHRSVSWYQQTPGQGLQFLFEYFSETQRNKGNFPGRFSGRQFSNSRSEMNVSTLELGDSALYLCASSLLAGGPGYEQFFGPGTRLTVL.

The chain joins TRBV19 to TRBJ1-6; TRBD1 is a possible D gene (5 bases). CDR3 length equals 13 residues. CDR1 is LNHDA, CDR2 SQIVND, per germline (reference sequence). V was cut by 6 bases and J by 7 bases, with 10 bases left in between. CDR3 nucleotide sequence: TGTGCCAGTAGGGGGGTGAACAATTCACCCCTCCACTTT. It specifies CASRGVNNSPLHF.

CDR3 loop: CASSLPQGAGTGELFF. CDR3 nucleotides: TGTGCCAGCAGCTTACCACAGGGGGCTGGCACCGGGGAGCTGTTTTTT. The V and J genes are TRBV13 and TRBJ2-2; 9 bases match TRBD1. The CDR3 extends over 16 amino acids. V lost 2 bases, J lost 4 bases, and 5 bases stayed unmatched. CDR1 and CDR2 from the germline V gene are PRHDT and FYEKMQ (reference sequence).

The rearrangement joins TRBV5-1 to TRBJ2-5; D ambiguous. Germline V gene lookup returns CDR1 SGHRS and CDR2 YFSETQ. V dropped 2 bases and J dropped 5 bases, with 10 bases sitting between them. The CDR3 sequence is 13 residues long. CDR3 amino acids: CASSFGGPETQYF. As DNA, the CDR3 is TGCGCCAGCAGCTTTGGTGGTCCGGAGACCCAGTACTTC.

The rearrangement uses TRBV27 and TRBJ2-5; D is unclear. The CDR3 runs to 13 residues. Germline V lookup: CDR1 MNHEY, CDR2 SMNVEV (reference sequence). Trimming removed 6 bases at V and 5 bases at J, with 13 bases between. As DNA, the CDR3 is TGTGCCAGCAGCCCAGGATTCGGTGAGACCCAGTACTTC. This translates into CASSPGFGETQYF.

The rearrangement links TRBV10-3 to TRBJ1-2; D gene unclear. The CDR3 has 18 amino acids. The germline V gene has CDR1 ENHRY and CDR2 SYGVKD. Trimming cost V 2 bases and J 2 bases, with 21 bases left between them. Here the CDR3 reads CAISEPEPGVVRNYGYTF. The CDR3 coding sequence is TGTGCCATCAGTGAGCCAGAGCCCGGCGTCGTGCGGAACTATGGCTACACCTTC.

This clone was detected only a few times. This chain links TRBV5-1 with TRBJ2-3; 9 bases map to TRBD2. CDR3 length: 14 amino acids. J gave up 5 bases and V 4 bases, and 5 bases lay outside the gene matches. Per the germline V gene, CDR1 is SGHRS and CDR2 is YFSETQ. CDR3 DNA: TGCGCCAGCAGCAATAGCGGGAGCGGAGATACGCAGTATTTT. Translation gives CASSNSGSGDTQYF.

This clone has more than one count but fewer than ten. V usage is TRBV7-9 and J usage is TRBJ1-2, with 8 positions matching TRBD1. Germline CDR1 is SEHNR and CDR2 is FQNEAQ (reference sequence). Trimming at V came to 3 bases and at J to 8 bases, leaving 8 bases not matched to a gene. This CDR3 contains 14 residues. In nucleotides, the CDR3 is TGTGCCAGCAGCTTGCAGGGGGCGCGTGGAGGCTACACCTTC. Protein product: CASSLQGARGGYTF.

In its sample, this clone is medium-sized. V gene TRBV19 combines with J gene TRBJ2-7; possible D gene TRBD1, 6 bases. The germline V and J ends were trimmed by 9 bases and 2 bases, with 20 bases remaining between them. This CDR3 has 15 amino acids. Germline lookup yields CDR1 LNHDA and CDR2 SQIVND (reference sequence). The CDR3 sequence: CASRLAKQGAYEQYF. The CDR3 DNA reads TGTGCCAGCCGGCTCGCCAAACAGGGAGCCTACGAGCAGTACTTC. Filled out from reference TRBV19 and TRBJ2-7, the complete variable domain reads DGGITQSPKYLFRKEGQNVTLSCEQNLNHDAMYWYRQDPGQGLRLIYYSQIVNDFQKGDIAEGYSVSREKKESFPLTVTSAQKNPTAFYLCASRLAKQGAYEQYFGPGTRLTVT.

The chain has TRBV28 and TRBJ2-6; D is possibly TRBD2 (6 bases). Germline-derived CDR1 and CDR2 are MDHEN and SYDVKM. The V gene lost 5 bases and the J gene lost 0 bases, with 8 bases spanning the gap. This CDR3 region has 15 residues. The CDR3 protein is CASSLAHSGANVLTF. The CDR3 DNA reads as TGTGCCAGCAGTCTAGCGCACTCTGGGGCCAACGTCCTGACTTTC.

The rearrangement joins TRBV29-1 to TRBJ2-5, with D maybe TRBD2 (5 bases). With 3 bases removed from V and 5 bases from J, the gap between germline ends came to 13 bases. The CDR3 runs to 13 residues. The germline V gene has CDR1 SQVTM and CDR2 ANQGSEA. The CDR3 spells CSVDGLQAETQYF. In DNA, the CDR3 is TGCAGCGTTGACGGACTCCAAGCCGAGACCCAGTACTTC.

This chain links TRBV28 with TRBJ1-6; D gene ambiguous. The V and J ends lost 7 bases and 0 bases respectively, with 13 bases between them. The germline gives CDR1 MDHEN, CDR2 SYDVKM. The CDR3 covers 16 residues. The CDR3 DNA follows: TGTGCCAGCACCCAGAGAGGGATCTCCTATAATTCACCCCTCCACTTT. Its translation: CASTQRGISYNSPLHF. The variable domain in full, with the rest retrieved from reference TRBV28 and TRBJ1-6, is DVKVTQSSRYLVKRTGEKVFLECVQDMDHENMFWYRQDPGLGLRLIYFSYDVKMKEKGDIPEGYSVSREKKERFSLILESASTNQTSMYLCASTQRGISYNSPLHFGNGTRLTVT.

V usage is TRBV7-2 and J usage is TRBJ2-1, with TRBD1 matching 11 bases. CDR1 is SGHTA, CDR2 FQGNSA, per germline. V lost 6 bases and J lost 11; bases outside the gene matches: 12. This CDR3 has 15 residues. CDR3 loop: CASSVSGTGGKKQFF. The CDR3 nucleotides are TGTGCCAGCAGTGTTTCCGGGACAGGGGGTAAGAAGCAGTTCTTC.

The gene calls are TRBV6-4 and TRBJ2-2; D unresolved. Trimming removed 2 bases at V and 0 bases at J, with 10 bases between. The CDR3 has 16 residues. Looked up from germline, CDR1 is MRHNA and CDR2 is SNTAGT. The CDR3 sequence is CASSDNPPPNTGELFF. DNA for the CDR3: TGTGCCAGCAGTGACAATCCGCCGCCGAACACCGGGGAGCTGTTTTTT.

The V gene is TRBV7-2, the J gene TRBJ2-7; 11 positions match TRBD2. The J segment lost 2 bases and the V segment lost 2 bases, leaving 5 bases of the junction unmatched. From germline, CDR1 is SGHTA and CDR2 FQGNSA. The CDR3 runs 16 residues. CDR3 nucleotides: TGTGCCAGCAGCTTATGGCTAGCGGGGGGTGCCTACGAGCAGTACTTC. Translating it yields CASSLWLAGGAYEQYF.

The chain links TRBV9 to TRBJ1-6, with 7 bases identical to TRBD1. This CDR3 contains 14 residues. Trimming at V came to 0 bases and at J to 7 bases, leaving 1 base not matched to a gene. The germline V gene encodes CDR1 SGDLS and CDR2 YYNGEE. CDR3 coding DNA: TGTGCCAGCAGCGTAGAACAGGGGAATTCACCCCTCCACTTT. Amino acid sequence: CASSVEQGNSPLHF.

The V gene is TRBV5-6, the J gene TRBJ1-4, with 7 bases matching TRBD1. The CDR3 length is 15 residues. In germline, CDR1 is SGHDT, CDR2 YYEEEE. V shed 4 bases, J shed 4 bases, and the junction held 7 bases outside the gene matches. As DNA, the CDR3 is TGTGCCAGCAGCCGGCGGACAGGTATTAATGAAAAACTGTTTTTT. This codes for CASSRRTGINEKLFF.

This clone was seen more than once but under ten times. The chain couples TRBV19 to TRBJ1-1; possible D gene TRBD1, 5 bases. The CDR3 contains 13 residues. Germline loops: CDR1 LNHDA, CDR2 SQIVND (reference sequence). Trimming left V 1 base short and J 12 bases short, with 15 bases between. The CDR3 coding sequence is TGTGCCAGTAGTATAGCCCCAGGGAGGAAAACTTTCTTT. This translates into CASSIAPGRKTFF. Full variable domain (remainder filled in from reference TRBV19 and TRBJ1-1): DGGITQSPKYLFRKEGQNVTLSCEQNLNHDAMYWYRQDPGQGLRLIYYSQIVNDFQKGDIAEGYSVSREKKESFPLTVTSAQKNPTAFYLCASSIAPGRKTFFGQGTRLTVV.

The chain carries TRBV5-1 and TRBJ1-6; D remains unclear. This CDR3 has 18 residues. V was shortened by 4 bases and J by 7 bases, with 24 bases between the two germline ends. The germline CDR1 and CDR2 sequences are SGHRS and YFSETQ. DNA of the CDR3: TGCGCCAGCAGCCACACCTGGCCCCGGAGGGTGGGCAATTCACCCCTCCACTTT. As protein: CASSHTWPRRVGNSPLHF.

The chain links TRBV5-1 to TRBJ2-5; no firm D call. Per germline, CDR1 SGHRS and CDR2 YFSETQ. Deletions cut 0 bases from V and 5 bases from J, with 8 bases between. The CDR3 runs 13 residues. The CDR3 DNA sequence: TGCGCCAGCAGCTTGGTAGGGTCCGAGACCCAGTACTTC. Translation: CASSLVGSETQYF.

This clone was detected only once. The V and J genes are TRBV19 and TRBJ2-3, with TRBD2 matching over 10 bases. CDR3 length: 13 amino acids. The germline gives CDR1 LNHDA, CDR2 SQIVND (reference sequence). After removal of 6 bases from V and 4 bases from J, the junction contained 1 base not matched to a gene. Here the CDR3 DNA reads TGTGCCAGTAGCCTAGCGGGGGCAGATACGCAGTATTTT. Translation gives CASSLAGADTQYF.

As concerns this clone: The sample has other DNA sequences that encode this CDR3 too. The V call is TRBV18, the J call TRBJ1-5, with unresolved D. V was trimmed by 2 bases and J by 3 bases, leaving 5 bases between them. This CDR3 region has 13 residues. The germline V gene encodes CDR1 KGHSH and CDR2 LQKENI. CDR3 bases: TGTGCCAGCTCACCAGGCTTCAATCAGCCCCAGCATTTT. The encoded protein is CASSPGFNQPQHF.

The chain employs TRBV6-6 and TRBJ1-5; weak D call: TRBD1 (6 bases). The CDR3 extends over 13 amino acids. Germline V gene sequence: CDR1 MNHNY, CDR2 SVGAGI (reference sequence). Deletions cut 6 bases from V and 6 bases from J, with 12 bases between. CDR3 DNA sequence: TGTGCCAGCAGGGCAGGGGAAGGTCAGCCCCAGCATTTT. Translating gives CASRAGEGQPQHF.

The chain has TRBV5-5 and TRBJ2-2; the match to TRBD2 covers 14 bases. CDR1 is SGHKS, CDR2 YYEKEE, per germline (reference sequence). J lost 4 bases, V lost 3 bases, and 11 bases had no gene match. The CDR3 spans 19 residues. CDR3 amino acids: CASSSRTSGGSVFTGELFF. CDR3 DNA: TGTGCCAGCAGCTCCCGGACTAGCGGGGGGAGTGTCTTCACCGGGGAGCTGTTTTTT.

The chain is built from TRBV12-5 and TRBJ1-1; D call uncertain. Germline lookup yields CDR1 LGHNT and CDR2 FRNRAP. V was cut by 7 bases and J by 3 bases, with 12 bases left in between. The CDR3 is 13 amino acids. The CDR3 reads CASAPQMHTEAFF. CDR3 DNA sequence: TGTGCTAGTGCCCCACAGATGCACACTGAAGCTTTCTTT.

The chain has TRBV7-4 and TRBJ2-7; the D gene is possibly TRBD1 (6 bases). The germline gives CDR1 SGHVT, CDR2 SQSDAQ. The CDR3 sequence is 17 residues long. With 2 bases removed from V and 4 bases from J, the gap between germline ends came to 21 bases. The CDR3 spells CASSLWDKGYKVYEQYF. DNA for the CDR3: TGTGCCAGCAGCTTATGGGACAAGGGGTATAAAGTTTACGAGCAGTACTTC.

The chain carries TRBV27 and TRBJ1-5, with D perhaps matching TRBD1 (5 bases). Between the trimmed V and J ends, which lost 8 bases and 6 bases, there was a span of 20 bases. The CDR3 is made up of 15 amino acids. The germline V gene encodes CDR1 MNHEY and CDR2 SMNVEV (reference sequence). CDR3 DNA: TGTGCCAGCCTACCAGGTTGGGGCGCCGGTCAGCCCCAGCATTTT. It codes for CASLPGWGAGQPQHF.